This entry features one TCR beta chain sequence. Its target is unknown. This CDR3 region has 11 residues. Per germline, CDR1 GTSNPN and CDR2 SVGIG (reference sequence). V gave up 4 bases and J gave up 8 bases, with 11 bases separating them. The source of the sample is a study of T-cell memory formation after mild COVID-19. Background on the study: In these data, TCR clusters were largely donor specific.

5'RACE with constant-segment primers built TCRalpha and TCRbeta cDNA libraries with UMIs. MiXCR was run by TCRdb on the 5' RACE reads, yielding one entry per CDR3 protein. The sample has some 120,000 distinct CDR3 sequences; approximately 6.3% are singletons. General study points: Pre-infection memory contained some responding clones, which suggested that cross-reactive memory had joined.

This receptor was obtained from an adult woman who had mild COVID-19 (a few samples of this study predate the infection). Cell type and time point are not known. The material sequenced was PBMCs or a T cell subset sorted from them (not recorded which). The genes are TRBV30 and TRBJ1-1, with D possibly being TRBD1 (5 bases). Written as DNA, the CDR3 is TGTGCCTGGAAGGCAGGGTCGGAAGCTTTCTTT. It is translated as CAWKAGSEAFF.